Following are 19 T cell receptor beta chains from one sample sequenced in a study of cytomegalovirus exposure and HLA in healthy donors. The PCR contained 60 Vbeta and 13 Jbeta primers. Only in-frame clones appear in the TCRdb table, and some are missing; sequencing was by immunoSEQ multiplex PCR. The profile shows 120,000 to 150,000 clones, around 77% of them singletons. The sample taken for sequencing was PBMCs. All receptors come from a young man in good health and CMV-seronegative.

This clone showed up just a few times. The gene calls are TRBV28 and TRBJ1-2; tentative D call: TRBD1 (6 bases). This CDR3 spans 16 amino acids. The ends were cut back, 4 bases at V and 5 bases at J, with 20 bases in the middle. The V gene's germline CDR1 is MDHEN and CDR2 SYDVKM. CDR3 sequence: CASSSNLQGYHYGYTF. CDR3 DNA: TGTGCCAGCAGTTCGAATTTACAGGGTTACCATTATGGCTACACCTTC.

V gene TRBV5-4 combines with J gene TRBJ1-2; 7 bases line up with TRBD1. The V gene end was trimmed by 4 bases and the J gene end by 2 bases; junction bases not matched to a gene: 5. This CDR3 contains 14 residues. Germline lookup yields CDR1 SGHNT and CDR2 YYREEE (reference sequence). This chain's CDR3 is CASSAPGQNYGYTF. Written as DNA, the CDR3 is TGTGCCAGCAGCGCGCCGGGACAGAACTATGGCTACACCTTC.

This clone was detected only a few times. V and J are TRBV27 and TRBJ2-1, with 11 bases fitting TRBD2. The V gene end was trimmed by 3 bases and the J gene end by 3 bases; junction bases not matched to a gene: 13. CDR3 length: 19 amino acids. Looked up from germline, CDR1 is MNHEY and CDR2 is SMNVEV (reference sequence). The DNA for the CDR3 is TGTGCCAGCAGTTTTCGGCCCCCGAGGGGACTAGCGGTCTACAATGAGCAGTTCTTC. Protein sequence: CASSFRPPRGLAVYNEQFF.

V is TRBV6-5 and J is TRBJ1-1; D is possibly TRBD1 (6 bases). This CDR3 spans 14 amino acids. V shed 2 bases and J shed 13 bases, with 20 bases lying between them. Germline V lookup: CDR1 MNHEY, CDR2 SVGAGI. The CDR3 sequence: CASSYGLGANSVFF. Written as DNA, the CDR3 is TGTGCCAGCAGTTACGGTTTGGGGGCGAATTCAGTTTTCTTT.

CDR3 residues: CASSGGQVNQPQHF. CDR3 DNA: TGTGCCAGCAGTGGAGGACAGGTCAATCAGCCCCAGCATTTT. The chain is built from TRBV28 and TRBJ1-5; 7 bases align to TRBD1. J gave up 3 bases and V 5 bases, and 4 bases lay outside the gene matches. Germline V gives CDR1 MDHEN, CDR2 SYDVKM. The CDR3 runs to 14 residues.

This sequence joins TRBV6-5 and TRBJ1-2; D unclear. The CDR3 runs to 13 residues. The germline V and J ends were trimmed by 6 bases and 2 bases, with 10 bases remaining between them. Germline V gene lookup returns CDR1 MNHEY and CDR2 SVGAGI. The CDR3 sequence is CASRRTGNYGYTF. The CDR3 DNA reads TGTGCCAGCAGGCGAACCGGGAACTATGGCTACACCTTC.

The CDR3 nucleotides read TGCAGCGTGGGACTGGGGAGCTCCTACGAGCAGTACTTC. Protein product: CSVGLGSSYEQYF. V gene TRBV29-1 combines with J gene TRBJ2-7; D might be TRBD2 (6 bases). The CDR3 extends over 13 amino acids. V was pared by 6 bases and J by 0 bases, with 12 bases between. The germline V gene encodes CDR1 SQVTM and CDR2 ANQGSEA.

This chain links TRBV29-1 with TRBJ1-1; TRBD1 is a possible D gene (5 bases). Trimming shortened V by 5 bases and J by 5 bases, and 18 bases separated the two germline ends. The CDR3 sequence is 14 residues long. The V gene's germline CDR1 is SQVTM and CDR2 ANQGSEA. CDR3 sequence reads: CSVSGILIVTEAFF. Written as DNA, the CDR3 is TGCAGCGTTTCAGGGATACTCATAGTTACTGAAGCTTTCTTT.

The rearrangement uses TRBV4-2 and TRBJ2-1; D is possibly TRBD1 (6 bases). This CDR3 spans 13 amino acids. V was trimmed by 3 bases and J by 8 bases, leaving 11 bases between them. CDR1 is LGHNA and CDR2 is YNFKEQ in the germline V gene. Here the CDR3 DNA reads TGTGCCAGCAGCCAGGGGGCCGGGGATGAGCAGTTCTTC. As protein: CASSQGAGDEQFF.

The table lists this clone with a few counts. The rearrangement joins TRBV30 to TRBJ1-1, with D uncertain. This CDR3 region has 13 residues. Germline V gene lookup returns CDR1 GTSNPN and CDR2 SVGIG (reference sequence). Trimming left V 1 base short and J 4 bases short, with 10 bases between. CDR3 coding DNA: TGTGCCTGGAGTGGAGGATCTCGCACTGAAGCTTTCTTT. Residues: CAWSGGSRTEAFF.

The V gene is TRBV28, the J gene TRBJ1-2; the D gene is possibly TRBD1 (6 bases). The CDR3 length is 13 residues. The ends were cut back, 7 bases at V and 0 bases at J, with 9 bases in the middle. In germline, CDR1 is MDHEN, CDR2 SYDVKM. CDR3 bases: TGTGCCAGCAACGGGACACCTAACTATGGCTACACCTTC. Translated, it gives CASNGTPNYGYTF.

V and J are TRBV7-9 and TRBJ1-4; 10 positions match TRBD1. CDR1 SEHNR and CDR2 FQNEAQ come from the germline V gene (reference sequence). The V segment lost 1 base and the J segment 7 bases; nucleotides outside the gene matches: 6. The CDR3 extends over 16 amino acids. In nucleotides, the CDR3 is TGTGCCAGCAGCTTAGGAGAGACAGGGGGCGTTGAAAAACTGTTTTTT. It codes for CASSLGETGGVEKLFF. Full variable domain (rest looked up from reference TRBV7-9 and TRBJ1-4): DTGVSQNPRHKITKRGQNVTFRCDPISEHNRLYWYRQTLGQGPEFLTYFQNEAQLEKSRLLSDRFSAERPKGSFSTLEIQRTEQGDSAMYLCASSLGETGGVEKLFFGSGTQLSVL.

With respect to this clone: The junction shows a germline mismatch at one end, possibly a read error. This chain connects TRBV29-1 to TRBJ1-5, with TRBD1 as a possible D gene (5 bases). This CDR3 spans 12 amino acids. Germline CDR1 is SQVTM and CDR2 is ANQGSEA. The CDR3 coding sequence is TGCACGGAAGGGGCCGGAGTGAAGCCCCAGAATTTT. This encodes CTEGAGVKPQNF.

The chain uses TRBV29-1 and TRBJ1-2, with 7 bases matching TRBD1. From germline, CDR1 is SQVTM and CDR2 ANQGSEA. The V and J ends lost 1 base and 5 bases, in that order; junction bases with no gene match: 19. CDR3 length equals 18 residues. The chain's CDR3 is CSVEGGPGGFPIGYGYTF. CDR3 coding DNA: TGCAGCGTTGAAGGGGGGCCAGGGGGTTTTCCTATTGGTTATGGCTACACCTTC.

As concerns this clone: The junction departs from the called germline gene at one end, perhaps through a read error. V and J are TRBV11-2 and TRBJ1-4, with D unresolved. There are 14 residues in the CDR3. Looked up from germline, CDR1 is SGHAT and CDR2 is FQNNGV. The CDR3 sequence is CASSLDTGDEKLFF. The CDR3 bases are TGTGCCAGCAGCCTAGACACGGGAGATGAAAAACTGTTTTTT.

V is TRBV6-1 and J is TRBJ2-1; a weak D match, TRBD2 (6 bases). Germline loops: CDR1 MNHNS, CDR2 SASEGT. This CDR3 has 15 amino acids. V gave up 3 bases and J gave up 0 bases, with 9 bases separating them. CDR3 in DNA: TGTGCCAGCAGTGATGGGGGGACCTCCTACAATGAGCAGTTCTTC. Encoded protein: CASSDGGTSYNEQFF.

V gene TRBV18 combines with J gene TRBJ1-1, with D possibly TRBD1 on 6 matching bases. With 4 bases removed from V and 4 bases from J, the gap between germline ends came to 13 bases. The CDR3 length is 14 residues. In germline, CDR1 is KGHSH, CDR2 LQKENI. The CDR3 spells CASSRQDSSTEAFF. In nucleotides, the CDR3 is TGTGCCAGCTCACGACAGGATTCCAGCACTGAAGCTTTCTTT.

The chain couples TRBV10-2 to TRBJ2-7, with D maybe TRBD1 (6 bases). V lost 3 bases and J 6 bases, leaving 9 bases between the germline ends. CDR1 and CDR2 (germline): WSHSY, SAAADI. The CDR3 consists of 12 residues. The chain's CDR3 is CASSDRGSEQYF. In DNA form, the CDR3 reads TGCGCCAGCAGTGACAGGGGTAGCGAGCAGTACTTC.

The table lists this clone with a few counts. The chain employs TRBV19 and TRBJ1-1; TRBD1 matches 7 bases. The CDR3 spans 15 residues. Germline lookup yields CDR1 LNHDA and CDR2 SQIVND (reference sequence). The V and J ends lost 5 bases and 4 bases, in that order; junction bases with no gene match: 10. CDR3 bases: TGTGCCAGTAGTCCAAGGGGGCGCGGAATCACTGAAGCTTTCTTT. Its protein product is CASSPRGRGITEAFF.